This record covers a single T cell receptor (beta chain). The antigen is undetermined. This sample stems from a study of long-term antiretroviral therapy in people with HIV. Study as a whole: There is a gap of about a decade between the earliest samples and the later 2015 immediate-ART recommendation. Study conclusions and caveats: Within the repertoire, clones expanded before ART were dominant at all time points. Blood, drawn from the mid-2000s to the late 2010s, may reflect older ART regimens.

V trimming: 4 bases; J trimming: 3 bases; junction bases outside the gene matches: 6. The CDR3 has 14 amino acids. Germline V CDR1 and CDR2: LGHNA, YSLEER. Sequencing relied on immunoSEQ assay v3.0, run at survey level. Generated by immunoSEQ multiplex PCR, the TCRdb table keeps only in-frame clones and is missing some. The sample lists tens of thousands of clones; roughly 84% were seen once. This specimen was unsorted PBMCs, taken 0.2 years before starting antiretroviral therapy. The rearrangement uses TRBV4-3 and TRBJ2-7; TRBD1 matches at 7 bases. The origin of this receptor is a man aged 18 to 29 with HIV. Here the CDR3 DNA reads TGCGCCAGCAGCCCGGGGACAGCGGACTACGAGCAGTACTTC. It specifies CASSPGTADYEQYF.